Listed here are 13 T cell receptor beta chains from one sample, sequenced in a study of cytotoxic CD8 clonotypes in ibrutinib-treated CLL (dated by TCRdb to the early 2020s). The protocol used for the library was the immunoSEQ multiplex PCR assay. TCRdb took over this immuneACCESS table, retaining in-frame rearrangements with V and J assigned. Such tables are incomplete; in checked studies, under half of the missing clones stem from an unresolved V gene, and the remainder is unexplained. This sample gives approximately 80,000 clones in total; roughly 86% of them show up just once. In total, the top ten clones hold about 5.6% of the sample. Sequenced here: PBMCs, sampled before ibrutinib treatment. Receptor source: a human donor with chronic lymphocytic leukemia.

The chain links TRBV2 to TRBJ2-5; 7 bases align to TRBD2. The CDR3 loop spans 15 amino acids. J was trimmed by 1 base and V by 10 bases; bases with no gene match: 12. Germline V CDR1 and CDR2: SNHLY, FYNNEI. CDR3 sequence (DNA): TGTGCCACCAGCTCCCGGGGGACTATCCAAGAGACCCAGTACTTC. It codes for CATSSRGTIQETQYF.

V is TRBV6-1 and J is TRBJ1-2; D ambiguous. The CDR3 consists of 15 residues. The germline CDR1 and CDR2 sequences are MNHNS and SASEGT. V lost 2 bases and J 6 bases, leaving 16 bases between the germline ends. The CDR3 DNA reads as TGTGCCAGCAGTGAAAACGTTGTTGGCCCTAATGGCTACACCTTC. This gives the protein CASSENVVGPNGYTF.

This clone has only a few counts. The gene calls are TRBV4-2 and TRBJ2-7, with 11 bases lining up with TRBD2. Trimming at V came to 1 base and at J to 3 bases, leaving 5 bases not matched to a gene. Germline assignment: CDR1 LGHNA and CDR2 YNFKEQ. The CDR3 is 16 residues long. CDR3 sequence reads: CASSQVITSGSYEQYF. CDR3 nucleotides: TGTGCCAGCAGCCAAGTCATAACTAGCGGGAGCTACGAGCAGTACTTC.

This clone was picked up one time. V gene TRBV5-1 combines with J gene TRBJ2-7, with TRBD1 identical over 9 bases. The germline V gene encodes CDR1 SGHRS and CDR2 YFSETQ. The CDR3 consists of 18 residues. With 0 bases clipped from V and 0 bases from J, the junction kept 10 bases outside the gene matches. The CDR3 coding sequence is TGCGCCAGCAGCTTGGTAAGCCCGTACAGGGGGCTCTCCTACGAGCAGTACTTC. This translates into CASSLVSPYRGLSYEQYF.

The rearrangement joins TRBV12-2 to TRBJ2-1; TRBD2 is the table's D call, not checked against the DNA. TRBV12-2 is a listed pseudogene. This CDR3 comprises 21 residues. This CDR3 is CASRLGVFETLAGKGLNEQFF. CDR3 sequence (DNA): TGTGCAAGTCGCTTAGGGGTCTTTGAAACCTTAGCGGGAAAGGGCCTCAATGAGCAGTTCTTC.

The CDR3 nucleotides read TGTGCCAGCAGCGTAGCTGCGTGGTCCGGGGAGCTGTTTTTT. It encodes CASSVAAWSGELFF. The chain employs TRBV9 and TRBJ2-2; D not resolved. Germline CDR1 reads SGDLS; CDR2 reads YYNGEE. The CDR3 consists of 14 residues. V shed 0 bases and J shed 6 bases, with 9 bases lying between them.

The chain recombines TRBV7-2 with TRBJ2-7; D is unclear. V shed 2 bases and J shed 2 bases, with 13 bases lying between them. This CDR3 has 15 residues. Germline lookup yields CDR1 SGHTA and CDR2 FQGNSA. The CDR3 region is CASSLMSADPYEQYF. The CDR3 region has the DNA TGTGCCAGCAGCTTAATGTCGGCCGACCCCTACGAGCAGTACTTC.

The V call is TRBV19, the J call TRBJ2-7; TRBD2 aligns across 12 bases. This CDR3 comprises 14 residues. V was clipped by 1 base and J by 6 bases; unmatched bases: 1. Per germline, CDR1 LNHDA and CDR2 SQIVND (reference sequence). In DNA form, the CDR3 reads TGTGCCAGTAGTATAGGACTAGCGGGAGCCGAGCAGTACTTC. Its protein product is CASSIGLAGAEQYF.

There are a few counts of this clone. The V and J genes are TRBV30 and TRBJ1-2, with TRBD1 matching over 12 bases. This CDR3 region has 15 residues. The trim removed 5 bases at V and 7 bases at J, leaving 11 bases unmatched. The germline V gene encodes CDR1 GTSNPN and CDR2 SVGIG (reference sequence). CDR3 residues: CAWYWQGQGASGYTF. CDR3 nucleotides: TGTGCCTGGTATTGGCAGGGACAGGGGGCGAGTGGCTACACCTTC.

The chain recombines TRBV5-8 with TRBJ1-5, with unresolved D. V lost 1 base to trimming and J lost 5 bases, with 13 bases between them. Germline CDR1 reads SGHTS; CDR2 reads YDEGEE. CDR3 length equals 15 residues. The CDR3 loop is CASSLLPGPYQPQHF. CDR3 bases: TGTGCCAGCAGCTTGCTTCCCGGGCCATATCAGCCCCAGCATTTT.

This clone was counted once. The CDR3 spells CASSTSGRVYYEQYF. CDR3 bases: TGTGCCAGCAGTACTAGCGGGAGAGTGTACTACGAGCAGTACTTC. This chain joins TRBV27 and TRBJ2-7, with 11 nucleotides matching TRBD2. Per germline, CDR1 MNHEY and CDR2 SMNVEV (reference sequence). CDR3 length equals 15 residues. The ends lost 5 bases at V and 3 bases at J; junction bases unmatched: 6.

In DNA, the CDR3 is TGTGCCAGCAGACCCCTCGGGATCAGGGGAACTGAAGCTTTCTTT. This codes for CASRPLGIRGTEAFF. The chain uses TRBV6-5 and TRBJ1-1; D perhaps matches TRBD1 (6 bases). Germline V gene data show CDR1 as MNHEY and CDR2 as SVGAGI. This CDR3 has 15 amino acids. V was trimmed by 6 bases and J by 5 bases, leaving 19 bases between them.

The gene calls are TRBV6-5 and TRBJ2-5; 8 nucleotides align to TRBD1. Looked up from germline, CDR1 is MNHEY and CDR2 is SVGAGI. With 6 bases clipped from V and 3 bases from J, the junction kept 3 bases outside the gene matches. There are 13 residues in the CDR3. The CDR3 loop reads CASSRTGKETQYF. As DNA, the CDR3 is TGTGCCAGCAGCAGGACAGGGAAAGAGACCCAGTACTTC.